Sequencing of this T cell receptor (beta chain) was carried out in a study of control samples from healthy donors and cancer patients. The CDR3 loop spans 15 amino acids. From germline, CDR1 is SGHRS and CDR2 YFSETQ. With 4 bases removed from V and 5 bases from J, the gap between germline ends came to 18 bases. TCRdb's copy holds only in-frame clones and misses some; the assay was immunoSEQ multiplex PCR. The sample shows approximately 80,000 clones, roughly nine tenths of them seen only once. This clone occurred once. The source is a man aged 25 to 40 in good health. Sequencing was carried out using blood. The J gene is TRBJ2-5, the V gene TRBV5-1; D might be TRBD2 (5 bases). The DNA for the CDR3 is TGCGCCAGCAGCGCCCGGCCCGTAGGGAGCGAGACCCAGTACTTC. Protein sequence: CASSARPVGSETQYF.